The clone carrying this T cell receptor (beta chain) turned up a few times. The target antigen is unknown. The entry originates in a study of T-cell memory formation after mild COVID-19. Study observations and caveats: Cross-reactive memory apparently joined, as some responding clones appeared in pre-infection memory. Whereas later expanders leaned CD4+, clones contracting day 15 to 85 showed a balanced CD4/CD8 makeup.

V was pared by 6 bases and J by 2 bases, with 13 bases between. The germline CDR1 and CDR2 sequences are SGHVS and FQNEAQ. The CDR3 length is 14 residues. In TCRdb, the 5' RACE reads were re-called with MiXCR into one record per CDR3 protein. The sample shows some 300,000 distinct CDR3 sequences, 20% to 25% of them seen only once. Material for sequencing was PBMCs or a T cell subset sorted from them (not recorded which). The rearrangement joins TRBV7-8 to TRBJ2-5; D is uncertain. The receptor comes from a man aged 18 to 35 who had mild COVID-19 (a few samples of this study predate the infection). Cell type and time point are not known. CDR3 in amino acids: CASRPSSTQETQYF. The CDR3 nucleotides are TGTGCCAGCAGACCATCATCGACTCAAGAGACCCAGTACTTC.